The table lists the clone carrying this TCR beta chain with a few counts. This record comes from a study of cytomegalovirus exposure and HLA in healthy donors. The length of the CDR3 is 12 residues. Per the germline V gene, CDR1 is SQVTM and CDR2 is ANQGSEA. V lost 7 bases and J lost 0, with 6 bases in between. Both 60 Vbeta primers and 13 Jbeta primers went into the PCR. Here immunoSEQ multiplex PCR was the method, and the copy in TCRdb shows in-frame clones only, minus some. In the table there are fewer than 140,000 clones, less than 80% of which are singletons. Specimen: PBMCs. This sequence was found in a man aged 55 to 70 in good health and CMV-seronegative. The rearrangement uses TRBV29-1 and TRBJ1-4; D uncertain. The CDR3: CSGVATNEKLFF. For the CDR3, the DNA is TGCAGCGGTGTAGCAACTAATGAAAAACTGTTTTTT. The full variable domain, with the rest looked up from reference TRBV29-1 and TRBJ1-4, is SAVISQKPSRDICQRGTSLTIQCQVDSQVTMMFWYRQQPGQSLTLIATANQGSEATYESGFVIDKFPISRPNLTFSTLTVSNMSPEDSSIYLCSGVATNEKLFFGSGTQLSVL.